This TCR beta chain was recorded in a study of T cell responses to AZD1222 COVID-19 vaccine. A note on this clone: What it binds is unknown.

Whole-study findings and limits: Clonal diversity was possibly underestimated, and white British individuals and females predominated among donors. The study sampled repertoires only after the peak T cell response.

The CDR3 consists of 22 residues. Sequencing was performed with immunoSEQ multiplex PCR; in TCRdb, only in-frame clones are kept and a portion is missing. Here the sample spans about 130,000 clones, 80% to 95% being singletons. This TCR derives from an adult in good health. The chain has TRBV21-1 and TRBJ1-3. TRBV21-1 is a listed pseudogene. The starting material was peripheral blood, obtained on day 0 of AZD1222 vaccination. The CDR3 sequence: CASSAKGSGRESCIHSGNTIYF. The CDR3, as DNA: TGTGCCAGCAGCGCCAAAGGGTCCGGCAGGGAGAGCTGTATACACTCTGGAAACACCATATATTTT.